The 11 T cell receptor beta chains listed next were all sequenced from one sample in a study of control samples from healthy donors and cancer patients. Sequencing was performed with immunoSEQ multiplex PCR; in TCRdb, only in-frame clones are kept and a portion is missing. The sample records approximately 70,000 clones, over 70% being singletons. Sequencing was done on a sample of blood. These receptor sequences come from a man between 50 and 59 years old in good health.

The chain uses TRBV10-1 and TRBJ2-3; 10 positions agree with TRBD2. From germline, CDR1 is WNHNN and CDR2 SYGVQD (reference sequence). This CDR3 spans 17 amino acids. V gave up 9 bases and J gave up 2 bases; unmatched junction bases: 14. The CDR3 sequence: CASSRPSGRKSTDTQYF. The CDR3, as DNA: TGCGCCAGTAGTCGGCCTAGCGGGAGAAAATCCACAGATACGCAGTATTTT.

This chain connects TRBV18 to TRBJ2-5; D call uncertain. V was trimmed by 3 bases and J by 0 bases, leaving 14 bases between them. Germline CDR1 KGHSH, CDR2 LQKENI. CDR3 length: 16 amino acids. DNA for the CDR3: TGTGCCAGCTCACCGTCTCCTGGAACCAACCAAGAGACCCAGTACTTC. The encoded protein is CASSPSPGTNQETQYF. Full variable domain (rest looked up from reference TRBV18 and TRBJ2-5): NAGVMQNPRHLVRRRGQEARLRCSPMKGHSHVYWYRQLPEEGLKFMVYLQKENIIDESGMPKERFSAEFPKEGPSILRIQQVVRGDSAAYFCASSPSPGTNQETQYFGPGTRLLVL.

This rearrangement joins TRBV6-5 to TRBJ2-3; TRBD2 matches at 10 bases. V trimming: 6 bases; J trimming: 2 bases; junction bases outside the gene matches: 5. The CDR3 loop spans 15 amino acids. Looked up from germline, CDR1 is MNHEY and CDR2 is SVGAGI. CDR3 sequence reads: CASRLAGGVTDTQYF. The DNA of the CDR3 is TGTGCCAGCAGGTTAGCGGGGGGAGTCACAGATACGCAGTATTTT.

This chain connects TRBV6-2 or TRBV6-3 to TRBJ2-3, with 12 nucleotides matching TRBD2. Trimming took 2 bases from V and 0 from J; bases not matched to a gene: 3. Per the germline V gene, CDR1 is MNHEY and CDR2 is SVGEGT. The CDR3 consists of 17 residues. CDR3 in amino acids: CASSYASGGVSTDTQYF. In DNA form, the CDR3 reads TGTGCCAGCAGTTACGCTAGCGGGGGGGTTAGCACAGATACGCAGTATTTT.

V gene TRBV4-3 combines with J gene TRBJ1-4; TRBD1 might be the D (5 bases). The V gene's germline CDR1 is LGHNA and CDR2 YSLEER. The length of the CDR3 is 15 residues. Trimming cost V 2 bases and J 4 bases, with 11 bases left between them. The CDR3 sequence: CASSQSGLINEKLFF. The DNA of the CDR3 is TGCGCCAGCAGCCAATCGGGACTGATTAATGAAAAACTGTTTTTT.

The chain has TRBV6-6 and TRBJ2-3, with D tentatively TRBD2 (7 bases). Germline V gene sequence: CDR1 MNHNY, CDR2 SVGAGI (reference sequence). This CDR3 spans 16 amino acids. V gave up 4 bases and J gave up 2 bases, with 16 bases separating them. CDR3 region: CASSSIGGAHTDTQYF. DNA for the CDR3: TGTGCCAGCAGTTCCATAGGGGGGGCCCACACAGATACGCAGTATTTT.

The chain links TRBV28 to TRBJ2-7; D is possibly TRBD1 (5 bases). This CDR3 spans 13 amino acids. Trimming removed 6 bases from V and 4 bases from J, with 13 bases in between. Germline V gene lookup returns CDR1 MDHEN and CDR2 SYDVKM. The CDR3: CASSAQGRYEQYF. The CDR3, as DNA: TGTGCCAGCAGCGCCCAGGGAAGGTACGAGCAGTACTTC.

The rearrangement joins TRBV27 to TRBJ1-5, with TRBD1 identical over 12 bases. The CDR3 loop spans 15 amino acids. Germline V lookup: CDR1 MNHEY, CDR2 SMNVEV (reference sequence). With 7 bases clipped from V and 6 bases from J, the junction kept 7 bases outside the gene matches. CDR3 sequence: CASTPGQGASQPQHF. The CDR3 DNA reads as TGTGCCAGCACCCCGGGACAGGGGGCTAGTCAGCCCCAGCATTTT.

The chain combines TRBV9 with TRBJ2-7; 9 bases match TRBD1. In germline, CDR1 is SGDLS, CDR2 YYNGEE. V lost 6 bases to trimming and J lost 7 bases; unmatched junction nucleotides: 8. The CDR3 covers 13 residues. DNA for the CDR3: TGTGCCAGCACCCCCGGGACAGGGAGGGAGCAGTACTTC. This encodes CASTPGTGREQYF.

The gene calls are TRBV10-3 and TRBJ2-7; TRBD2 matches at 12 bases. This CDR3 is built from 17 residues. Germline loops: CDR1 ENHRY, CDR2 SYGVKD. Losses at the gene ends were 3 bases for V and 6 bases for J; bases not matched to a gene: 12. CDR3 protein: CAISEASGRAYRLEQYF. CDR3 bases: TGTGCCATCAGTGAAGCTAGCGGGAGGGCCTACCGCCTCGAGCAGTACTTC.

The genes are TRBV5-6 and TRBJ2-3; the D is unclear. The CDR3 is 15 residues long. CDR1 is SGHDT and CDR2 is YYEEEE in the germline V gene. Trimming removed 1 base at V and 2 bases at J, with 11 bases between. The DNA for the CDR3 is TGTGCCAGCAGCTTGCTCAGACAATTCACAGATACGCAGTATTTT. Encoded protein: CASSLLRQFTDTQYF.